This entry lists 27 T cell receptor beta chains sequenced from one sample in a study of cytomegalovirus exposure and HLA in healthy donors. PCR employed 60 Vbeta and 13 Jbeta primers. Method: immunoSEQ multiplex PCR; TCRdb's copy keeps in-frame clones and lacks some. The sample lists around 170,000 clones, roughly four fifths occurring once. Input material: PBMCs. The receptor source for this set is a woman between 18 and 30 years old in good health and CMV-seronegative.

The V call is TRBV11-2, the J call TRBJ1-4; no clear D gene. The CDR3 has 14 amino acids. The germline V gene encodes CDR1 SGHAT and CDR2 FQNNGV. V lost 2 bases, J lost 8 bases, and 12 bases lay in between. The CDR3 DNA sequence: TGTGCCAGCAGCTTAAGTCAGGCCAGCGAAAAACTGTTTTTT. Protein sequence: CASSLSQASEKLFF.

The V call is TRBV19, the J call TRBJ2-1, with D maybe TRBD2 (7 bases). The CDR3 runs 15 residues. Trimming left V 6 bases short and J 8 bases short, with 20 bases between. The V gene's germline CDR1 is LNHDA and CDR2 SQIVND (reference sequence). The CDR3 DNA reads TGTGCCAGTAGCTCCCGGGGGGCGAGAACCGATGAGCAGTTCTTC. Translated, it gives CASSSRGARTDEQFF.

The J gene is TRBJ1-5, the V gene TRBV4-1; no reliable D call. The CDR3 runs to 16 residues. V gave up 1 base and J gave up 0 bases, with 10 bases separating them. Germline CDR1 MGHRA, CDR2 YSYEKL. The CDR3 sequence is CASSQGSVRSNQPQHF. The CDR3 DNA reads TGCGCCAGCAGCCAAGGCAGCGTCCGTAGCAATCAGCCCCAGCATTTT.

This clone has a handful of counts. The V call is TRBV5-1, the J call TRBJ2-5, with 8 nucleotides matching TRBD2. The CDR3 is made up of 16 amino acids. Germline lookup yields CDR1 SGHRS and CDR2 YFSETQ. The V and J ends lost 2 bases and 5 bases, in that order; junction bases with no gene match: 11. The CDR3 here is CASSFTSGSTKETQYF. For the CDR3, the DNA is TGCGCCAGCAGCTTTACTAGCGGCTCCACGAAGGAGACCCAGTACTTC.

The CDR3 DNA reads as TGTGCCAGCAGCCCCGGGGGGGCCTACGAGCAGTACTTC. Its protein is CASSPGGAYEQYF. V gene TRBV9 combines with J gene TRBJ2-7; 8 bases align to TRBD2. V lost 4 bases and J lost 2; bases outside the gene matches: 2. Looked up from germline, CDR1 is SGDLS and CDR2 is YYNGEE. This CDR3 comprises 13 residues.

The chain employs TRBV7-2 and TRBJ2-7; D is unresolved. The CDR3 spans 12 residues. The germline V gene has CDR1 SGHTA and CDR2 FQGNSA. Trimming took 5 bases from V and 1 from J, leaving 6 bases between them. The CDR3: CASSKTSYEQYF. The CDR3 DNA follows: TGTGCCAGCAGCAAAACATCCTACGAGCAGTACTTC.

The chain is built from TRBV2 and TRBJ1-4; 7 bases are shared with TRBD1. Per germline, CDR1 SNHLY and CDR2 FYNNEI. The length of the CDR3 is 14 residues. CDR3 sequence: CDRAVGDSPEKLFF. The CDR3 DNA follows: TGTGACCGAGCAGTAGGGGACAGCCCTGAAAAACTGTTTTTT.

The CDR3 DNA follows: TGCGCCAGCAGCCCGGGACAGGGTCAGCCCCAGCATTTT. It codes for CASSPGQGQPQHF. The V and J genes are TRBV10-2 and TRBJ1-5; 9 bases align to TRBD1. Trimming removed 6 bases from V and 6 bases from J; junction bases left unmatched: 3. The CDR3 is 13 residues long. The germline CDR1 and CDR2 sequences are WSHSY and SAAADI.

The chain has TRBV5-3 and TRBJ2-3; 9 positions match TRBD2. TRBV5-3 is given ORF status, its function remaining uncertain. This CDR3 has 18 amino acids. J lost 2 bases, V lost 0 bases, and 10 bases had no gene match. The CDR3 nucleotides are TGTGCCAGAAGCTTGGCGAGGGCGGGAGGGCGGAACACAGATACGCAGTATTTT. Translated: CARSLARAGGRNTDTQYF.

The chain carries TRBV28 and TRBJ2-5; 9 bases are shared with TRBD2. Germline values: CDR1 MDHEN, CDR2 SYDVKM. With V trimmed by 2 bases and J by 5 bases, 15 bases remained unmatched. This CDR3 is 18 amino acids long. The CDR3 DNA follows: TGTGCCAGCAGTTTAAAATGGGGGGCACAGCGGGGGGTGGAGACCCAGTACTTC. It encodes CASSLKWGAQRGVETQYF.

The V and J genes are TRBV7-9 and TRBJ2-3; 9 nucleotides line up with TRBD1. The CDR3 has 15 residues. Germline CDR1 is SEHNR and CDR2 is FQNEAQ (reference sequence). Trimming at V came to 1 base and at J to 6 bases, leaving 5 bases not matched to a gene. CDR3: CASSLGTGARDTQYF. Here the CDR3 DNA reads TGTGCCAGCAGCTTAGGGACAGGGGCAAGGGATACGCAGTATTTT.

The gene calls are TRBV6-1 and TRBJ2-3; D is possibly TRBD2 (6 bases). Germline CDR1 reads MNHNS; CDR2 reads SASEGT. This CDR3 has 11 amino acids. The ends were cut back, 5 bases at V and 8 bases at J, with 8 bases in the middle. The CDR3 region has the DNA TGTGCCAGCAGTTACGGGGGTACGCAGTATTTT. Translated: CASSYGGTQYF.

J is TRBJ1-1 and V is TRBV18, with a tentative D call TRBD1 (6 bases). CDR1 is KGHSH and CDR2 is LQKENI in the germline V gene. V was clipped by 3 bases and J by 5 bases, with 16 bases between them. The CDR3 extends over 15 amino acids. CDR3 nucleotides: TGTGCCAGCTCACCCCAAGGGGGGGGATGGACTGAAGCTTTCTTT. Residues: CASSPQGGGWTEAFF.

V and J are TRBV6-8 and TRBJ2-1; D is uncertain. The germline V gene has CDR1 MNHGY and CDR2 SAAAGT. The CDR3 covers 12 residues. Trimming took 11 bases from V and 4 from J, leaving 12 bases between them. The CDR3 protein is CAPPDFYNEQFF. DNA of the CDR3: TGTGCCCCCCCTGACTTTTACAATGAGCAGTTCTTC.

The V and J genes are TRBV19 and TRBJ2-2; TRBD2 might be the D (6 bases). Germline V gene data show CDR1 as LNHDA and CDR2 as SQIVND (reference sequence). V lost 3 bases and J lost 5, with 19 bases in between. The CDR3 extends over 17 amino acids. The CDR3 reads CASSIVLTGVYTGELFF. The CDR3 DNA sequence: TGTGCCAGTAGTATTGTATTGACGGGAGTGTATACCGGGGAGCTGTTTTTT.

The chain employs TRBV5-4 and TRBJ2-7; 9 bases map to TRBD1. There are 12 residues in the CDR3. CDR1 is SGHNT and CDR2 is YYREEE in the germline V gene (reference sequence). V was pared by 6 bases and J by 9 bases, with 7 bases of the junction left unmatched. The CDR3 is CASTRQGEGQYF. The CDR3 bases are TGTGCCAGCACTCGACAGGGGGAGGGGCAGTACTTC.

The chain joins TRBV2 to TRBJ1-1; 9 bases line up with TRBD1. The length of the CDR3 is 18 residues. CDR1 is SNHLY and CDR2 is FYNNEI in the germline V gene. Trimming removed 8 bases from V and 2 bases from J; junction bases left unmatched: 18. The CDR3 DNA sequence: TGTGCCAGCTACCGGACAGGGGCCCCCCCGAGGTCCAACACTGAAGCTTTCTTT. This sequence encodes CASYRTGAPPRSNTEAFF.

This clone was picked up one time. V and J are TRBV2 and TRBJ2-3; weak D call: TRBD2 (5 bases). The germline gives CDR1 SNHLY, CDR2 FYNNEI. The CDR3 is 17 amino acids. V lost 4 bases, J lost 3 bases, and 20 bases lay in between. Here the CDR3 DNA reads TGTGCCAGCAGTGGATTCGGCACGGGGAAAGAGACAGATACGCAGTATTTT. Translation gives CASSGFGTGKETDTQYF.

The CDR3 sequence: CASSKKDRSSYNSPLHF. CDR3 in DNA: TGTGCCAGCAGCAAAAAGGACAGAAGCTCCTATAATTCACCCCTCCACTTT. This chain uses TRBV21-1 with TRBJ1-6; the table gives TRBD1 as D, unverified against the DNA. TRBV21-1 is a pseudogene. The CDR3 covers 17 residues.

V usage is TRBV27 and J usage is TRBJ2-1; no clear D. The CDR3 is 14 amino acids. Germline CDR1 and CDR2: MNHEY and SMNVEV (reference sequence). The V gene lost 7 bases and the J gene lost 0 bases, with 10 bases spanning the gap. The CDR3 here is CASTPLGSYNEQFF. In DNA, the CDR3 is TGTGCCAGCACCCCACTTGGCTCCTACAATGAGCAGTTCTTC.

The V and J genes are TRBV19 and TRBJ1-5; a possible D gene is TRBD1 (6 bases). V was clipped by 6 bases and J by 0 bases, with 12 bases between them. The CDR3 covers 15 residues. The germline V gene encodes CDR1 LNHDA and CDR2 SQIVND (reference sequence). CDR3 in DNA: TGTGCCAGTAGAGACAGGCCCAATAGCAATCAGCCCCAGCATTTT. Translation: CASRDRPNSNQPQHF.

This chain connects TRBV6-5 to TRBJ2-5, with D possibly being TRBD2 (5 bases). This CDR3 is built from 14 residues. The V end lost 6 bases, the J end lost 5 bases, and 16 bases lay between the germline ends. Germline CDR1 reads MNHEY; CDR2 reads SVGAGI. Here the CDR3 reads CASSRTPGKETQYF. The CDR3, as DNA: TGTGCCAGCAGCCGAACCCCCGGGAAGGAGACCCAGTACTTC.

The table lists this clone with a few counts. Other DNA sequences in the same sample also yield this CDR3. The V and J genes are TRBV5-1 and TRBJ2-7; D is unresolved. This CDR3 comprises 13 residues. V dropped 0 bases and J dropped 3 bases, with 7 bases sitting between them. The germline CDR1 and CDR2 sequences are SGHRS and YFSETQ. CDR3 sequence reads: CASSLGLNYEQYF. In DNA form, the CDR3 reads TGCGCCAGCAGCTTGGGACTTAACTACGAGCAGTACTTC. The full variable domain, completed using reference TRBV5-1 and TRBJ2-7, is KAGVTQTPRYLIKTRGQQVTLSCSPISGHRSVSWYQQTPGQGLQFLFEYFSETQRNKGNFPGRFSGRQFSNSRSEMNVSTLELGDSALYLCASSLGLNYEQYFGPGTRLTVT.

The chain links TRBV14 to TRBJ1-1, with D possibly matching TRBD1 (6 bases). Germline CDR1 and CDR2: SGHDN and FVKESK. The CDR3 loop spans 12 amino acids. Trimming removed 10 bases at V and 3 bases at J, with 12 bases between. The CDR3 DNA reads TGTGCCAACAGGACAGCCCACACTGAAGCTTTCTTT. Its protein product is CANRTAHTEAFF.

This chain links TRBV15 with TRBJ2-5; tentative D call: TRBD2 (6 bases). The DNA end is more similar to TRBJ2-7, so the J call may be wrong. This CDR3 region has 12 residues. CDR1 and CDR2 from the germline V gene are LNHNV and YYDKDF (reference sequence). DNA for the CDR3: TGTGCCACCGGTTCTAGCGACTACGAGCAGTACTTC. Translating gives CATGSSDYEQYF.

The genes are TRBV27 and TRBJ2-6, with D unclear. The CDR3 covers 14 residues. Trimming removed 8 bases from V and 1 base from J, with 9 bases in between. Germline-derived CDR1 and CDR2 are MNHEY and SMNVEV (reference sequence). The CDR3 bases are TGTGCCAGCGCCAGTGCTTCTGGGGCCAACGTCCTGACTTTC. It specifies CASASASGANVLTF.

J is TRBJ1-4 and V is TRBV19; no clear D gene. Germline V gives CDR1 LNHDA, CDR2 SQIVND (reference sequence). The CDR3 sequence is 13 residues long. The germline V and J ends were trimmed by 10 bases and 5 bases, with 14 bases remaining between them. This chain's CDR3 is CATRGFLNEKLFF. DNA for the CDR3: TGTGCCACTCGTGGCTTTTTGAATGAAAAACTGTTTTTT.